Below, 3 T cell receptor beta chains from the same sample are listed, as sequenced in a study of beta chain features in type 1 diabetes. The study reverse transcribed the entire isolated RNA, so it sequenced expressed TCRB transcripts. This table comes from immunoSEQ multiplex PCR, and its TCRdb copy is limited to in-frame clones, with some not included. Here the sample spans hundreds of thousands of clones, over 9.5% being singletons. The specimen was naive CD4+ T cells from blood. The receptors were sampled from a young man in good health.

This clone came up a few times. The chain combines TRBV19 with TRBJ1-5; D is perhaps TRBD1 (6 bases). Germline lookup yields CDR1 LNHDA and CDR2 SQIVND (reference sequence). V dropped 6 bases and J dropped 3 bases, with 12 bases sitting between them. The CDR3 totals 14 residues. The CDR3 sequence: CASSYRVANQPQHF. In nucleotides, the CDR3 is TGTGCCAGTAGCTACAGGGTCGCCAATCAGCCCCAGCATTTT.

The CDR3 coding sequence is TGTGCCATCAAGAGCAGGGTTGGGGACAATGAGCAGTTCTTC. Protein: CAIKSRVGDNEQFF. The gene calls are TRBV10-3 and TRBJ2-1; TRBD1 is a possible D gene (5 bases). CDR1 is ENHRY, CDR2 SYGVKD, per germline. V lost 7 bases, J lost 5 bases, and 15 bases lay in between. This CDR3 spans 14 amino acids.

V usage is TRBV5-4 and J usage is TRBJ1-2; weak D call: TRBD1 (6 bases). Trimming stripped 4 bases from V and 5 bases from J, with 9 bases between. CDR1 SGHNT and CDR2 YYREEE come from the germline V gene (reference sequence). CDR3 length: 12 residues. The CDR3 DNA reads TGTGCCAGCAGCGGACAGTCGTATGGCTACACCTTC. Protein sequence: CASSGQSYGYTF.